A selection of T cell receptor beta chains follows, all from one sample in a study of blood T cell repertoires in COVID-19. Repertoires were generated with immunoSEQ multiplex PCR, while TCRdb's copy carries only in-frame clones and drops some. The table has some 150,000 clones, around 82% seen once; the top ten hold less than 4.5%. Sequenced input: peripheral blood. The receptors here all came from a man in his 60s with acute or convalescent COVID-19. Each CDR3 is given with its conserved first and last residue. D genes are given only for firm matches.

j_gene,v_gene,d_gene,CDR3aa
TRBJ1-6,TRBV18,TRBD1,CASSPAAGGSYNSPLHF
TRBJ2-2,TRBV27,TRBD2,CASSFGLAGDLNTGELFF
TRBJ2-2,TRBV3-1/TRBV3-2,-,CASSQVMGAGELFF
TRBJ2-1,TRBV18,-,CASSPDSYNEQFF
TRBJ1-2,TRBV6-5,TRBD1,CASSYSPGTAYGYTF
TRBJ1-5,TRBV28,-,CASSLIGEVNQPQHF
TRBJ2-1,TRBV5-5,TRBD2,CASSLSGGLAGDSVEQFF
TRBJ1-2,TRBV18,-,CASSPRQESNPRLGYTF
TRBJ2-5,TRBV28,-,CASSLGQGPETQYF
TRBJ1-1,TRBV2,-,CARTGSLRGNTEAFF
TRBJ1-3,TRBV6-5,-,CASSYGQGSGNTIYF
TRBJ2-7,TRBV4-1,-,CASSQEAGLPYEQYF
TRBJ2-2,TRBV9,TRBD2,CASSVSAGVSTGELFF
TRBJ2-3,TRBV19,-,CASSIGTDTQYF
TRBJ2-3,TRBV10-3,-,CAISESGVSTDTQYF
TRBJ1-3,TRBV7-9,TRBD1,CASSFGTGLSYF
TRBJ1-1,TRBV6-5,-,CASRSLRVTEAFF
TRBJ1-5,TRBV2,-,CASSIRDTYQPQHF
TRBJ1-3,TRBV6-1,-,CASTLRVDSGNTIYF
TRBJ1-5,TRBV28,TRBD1,CASRQGGSNQPQHF
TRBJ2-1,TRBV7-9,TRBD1,CASSLFEGRTGYNEQFF
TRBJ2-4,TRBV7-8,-,CASSLASLAKNIQYF
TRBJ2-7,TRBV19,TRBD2,CASSMRGLAYEQYF
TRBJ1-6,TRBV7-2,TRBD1,CASRNYGQGDNSPLHF
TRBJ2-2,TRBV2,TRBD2,CASRASGANTGELFF
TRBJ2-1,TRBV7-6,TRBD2,CASSLRGGTSSYNEQFF
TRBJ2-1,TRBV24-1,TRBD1,CATSRSGGEQFF
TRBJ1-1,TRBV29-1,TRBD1,CSAGNRGNTEAFF
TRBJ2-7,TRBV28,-,CASKALGDYSYEQYF
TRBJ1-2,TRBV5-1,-,CASSLGETYGYTF
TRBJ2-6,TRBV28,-,CASGGASISGANVLTF
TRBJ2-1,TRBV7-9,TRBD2,CASLSVRLAGNEQFF
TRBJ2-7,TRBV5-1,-,CASSLARGQTFSYEQYF
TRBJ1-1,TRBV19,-,CASSISQTGNTEAFF
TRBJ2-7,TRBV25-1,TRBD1,CASSGTGGEQYF
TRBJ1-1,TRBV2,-,CASSLGGGHTEAFF
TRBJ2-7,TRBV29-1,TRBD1,CSARTGPSYEQYF
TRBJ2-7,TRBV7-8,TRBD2,CASSSHSGNSYEQYF
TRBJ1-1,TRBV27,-,CASSTTTGNTEAFF
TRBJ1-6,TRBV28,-,CASSSLTGLGYSPLHF
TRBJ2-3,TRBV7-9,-,CASSPGQPGTDTQYF
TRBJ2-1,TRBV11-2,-,CASRSSEASENNEQFF
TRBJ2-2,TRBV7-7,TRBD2,CASSPGLAGNTGELFF
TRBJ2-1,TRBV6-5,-,CASTGGGRRMNEQFF
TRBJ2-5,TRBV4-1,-,CASSQDRYETQYF
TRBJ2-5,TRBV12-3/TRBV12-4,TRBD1,CASRTGTQETQYF
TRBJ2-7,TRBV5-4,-,CASSRDRYEQYF
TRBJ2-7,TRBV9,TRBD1,CASSVSGGYEQYF
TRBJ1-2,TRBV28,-,CASSPSGYPGDIYGYTF
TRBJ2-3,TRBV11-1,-,CASSLKRERTDTQYF
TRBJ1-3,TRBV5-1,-,CASSPNGVGTIYF
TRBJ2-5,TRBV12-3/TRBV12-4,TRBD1,CASNNRGQTQYF
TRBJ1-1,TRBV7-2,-,CASSLYPARGGTEAFF
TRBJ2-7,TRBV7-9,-,CASSQSHSSSYEQYF
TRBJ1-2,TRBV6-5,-,CASSYSGGITNYGYTF
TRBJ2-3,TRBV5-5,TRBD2,CASSSRTSGSGLPDTQYF
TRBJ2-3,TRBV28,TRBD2,CASSRTSGRAIDTQYF
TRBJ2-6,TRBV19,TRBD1,CASTRGQVTTGANVLTF
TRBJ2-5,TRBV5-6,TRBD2,CASSPRGGQLAGGRETQYF